These 17 T cell receptor beta chains share one sample of origin, sequenced in a study of graft-versus-host responses after intestinal transplantation. These receptors are not linked to any known antigen. TCRdb keeps only in-frame clones here, not all; method: immunoSEQ multiplex PCR. The table lists fewer than 120,000 clones, 85% to 95% of them singletons. The sample consisted of unstimulated CD8+ T cells sorted from spleen or lymph node cells, taken before intestinal transplant. These receptor sequences come from a human donor who received an intestinal transplant.

The chain combines TRBV27 with TRBJ2-7, with D possibly TRBD2 on 6 matching bases. The CDR3 contains 14 residues. V was cut by 3 bases and J by 7 bases, with 16 bases left in between. CDR1 MNHEY and CDR2 SMNVEV come from the germline V gene (reference sequence). The CDR3 region is CASSFIFSGGEQYF. The DNA for the CDR3 is TGTGCCAGCAGTTTTATCTTTTCTGGGGGGGAGCAGTACTTC.

The chain is built from TRBV11-3 and TRBJ2-1; a possible D gene is TRBD2 (6 bases). The CDR3 sequence is 16 residues long. V was clipped by 5 bases and J by 0 bases, with 14 bases between them. Germline V CDR1 and CDR2: SGHNT, YENEEA. For the CDR3, the DNA is TGTGCCAGCAGCGACCGTCGGGGGAACTCCTACAATGAGCAGTTCTTC. Protein: CASSDRRGNSYNEQFF.

This chain links TRBV4-2 with TRBJ2-7, with TRBD1 matching 7 bases. J gave up 3 bases and V 1 base, and 6 bases lay outside the gene matches. Per germline, CDR1 LGHNA and CDR2 YNFKEQ. This CDR3 region has 15 residues. The CDR3 DNA is TGTGCCAGCAGCCAAGTAGGCCAGGGGGTCTACGAGCAGTACTTC. Its translation: CASSQVGQGVYEQYF.

This clone was picked up a small number of times. The rearrangement uses TRBV19 and TRBJ2-1; D might be TRBD2 (6 bases). This CDR3 contains 13 residues. Germline V gene data show CDR1 as LNHDA and CDR2 as SQIVND (reference sequence). Trimming pared 5 bases from V and 4 bases from J, leaving 9 bases between. The CDR3, as DNA: TGTGCCAGTAGTGTCGGGACTTACAATGAGCAGTTCTTC. Its translation: CASSVGTYNEQFF.

The chain employs TRBV19 and TRBJ2-1; 9 bases align to TRBD2. The V segment lost 7 bases and the J segment 8 bases; nucleotides outside the gene matches: 15. The length of the CDR3 is 16 residues. The germline V gene encodes CDR1 LNHDA and CDR2 SQIVND (reference sequence). The CDR3 loop is CASTPFAGGPSDEQFF. DNA for the CDR3: TGTGCCAGTACCCCCTTCGCGGGAGGGCCGTCCGATGAGCAGTTCTTC. Combining the CDR3 with reference TRBV19 and TRBJ2-1 gives the whole variable domain DGGITQSPKYLFRKEGQNVTLSCEQNLNHDAMYWYRQDPGQGLRLIYYSQIVNDFQKGDIAEGYSVSREKKESFPLTVTSAQKNPTAFYLCASTPFAGGPSDEQFFGPGTRLTVL.

As to this clone: Other nucleotide sequences in the sample specify the same CDR3. This rearrangement joins TRBV2 to TRBJ2-3; possibly TRBD1 for D (5 bases). V dropped 1 base and J dropped 4 bases, with 12 bases sitting between them. The CDR3 covers 15 residues. The germline V gene encodes CDR1 SNHLY and CDR2 FYNNEI. The CDR3 bases are TGTGCCAGCAGTGAAGGGACAAGTGGCTCAGATACGCAGTATTTT. The encoded protein is CASSEGTSGSDTQYF.

This chain uses TRBV30 with TRBJ1-4, with D unresolved. The CDR3 totals 14 residues. Germline-derived CDR1 and CDR2 are GTSNPN and SVGIG (reference sequence). V dropped 2 bases and J dropped 7 bases, with 14 bases sitting between them. CDR3 in amino acids: CAWSLPVTFEKLFF. In DNA form, the CDR3 reads TGTGCCTGGAGTTTGCCAGTCACCTTTGAAAAACTGTTTTTT. Full variable domain (rest looked up from reference TRBV30 and TRBJ1-4): SQTIHQWPATLVQPVGSPLSLECTVEGTSNPNLYWYRQAAGRGLQLLFYSVGIGQISSEVPQNLSASRPQDRQFILSSKKLLLSDSGFYLCAWSLPVTFEKLFFGSGTQLSVL.

The chain couples TRBV9 to TRBJ2-7; the D gene is possibly TRBD1 (6 bases). The CDR3 is 14 residues long. Looked up from germline, CDR1 is SGDLS and CDR2 is YYNGEE. Trimming cost V 3 bases and J 2 bases, with 12 bases left between them. The CDR3 region has the DNA TGTGCCAGCAGCGCCTACTCAGGGGCCTACGAGCAGTACTTC. This translates into CASSAYSGAYEQYF.

The sample holds one count of this clone. This chain joins TRBV5-1 and TRBJ1-1; 7 bases are shared with TRBD1. The J segment lost 7 bases and the V segment lost 4 bases, leaving 7 bases of the junction unmatched. The CDR3 loop spans 13 amino acids. CDR1 is SGHRS and CDR2 is YFSETQ in the germline V gene. CDR3 in amino acids: CASSLWTGIEAFF. CDR3 DNA: TGCGCCAGCAGCCTGTGGACAGGTATTGAAGCTTTCTTT.

The chain recombines TRBV4-2 with TRBJ1-3; D gene uncertain. This CDR3 comprises 14 residues. V lost 1 base to trimming and J lost 3 bases, with 7 bases between them. The germline V gene encodes CDR1 LGHNA and CDR2 YNFKEQ. CDR3 DNA sequence: TGTGCCAGCAGCCAAGGGGGAGGTGGAAACACCATATATTTT. Translated: CASSQGGGGNTIYF.

The chain joins TRBV15 to TRBJ2-1; a weak D match, TRBD2 (6 bases). The CDR3 is made up of 13 amino acids. Germline V lookup: CDR1 LNHNV, CDR2 YYDKDF (reference sequence). The V and J ends lost 11 bases and 1 base respectively, with 12 bases between them. Here the CDR3 reads CAVREWSYNEQFF. Here the CDR3 DNA reads TGTGCCGTGCGGGAATGGTCCTACAATGAGCAGTTCTTC.

The chain has TRBV5-6 and TRBJ2-7, with D maybe TRBD1 (5 bases). This CDR3 region has 14 residues. Between the trimmed V and J ends, which lost 2 bases and 5 bases, there was a span of 14 bases. Germline V CDR1 and CDR2: SGHDT, YYEEEE. The CDR3 bases are TGTGCCAGCAGCTTATCAGGGATCGACGACGAGCAGTACTTC. It encodes CASSLSGIDDEQYF.

This chain connects TRBV11-2 to TRBJ2-7; unclear D gene. The germline V and J ends were trimmed by 1 base and 3 bases, with 13 bases remaining between them. The CDR3 contains 15 residues. Germline assignment: CDR1 SGHAT and CDR2 FQNNGV. This CDR3 reads CASSLAKGFYYEQYF. The DNA of the CDR3 is TGTGCCAGCAGCTTAGCTAAGGGTTTTTACTACGAGCAGTACTTC.

The V call is TRBV27, the J call TRBJ2-1; D is perhaps TRBD1 or TRBD2 (5 bases each). Germline V gene lookup returns CDR1 MNHEY and CDR2 SMNVEV (reference sequence). This CDR3 is 16 amino acids long. Trimming left V 2 bases short and J 2 bases short, with 13 bases between. DNA for the CDR3: TGTGCCAGCAGTTTAGAGGGGACCCCTCCCTACAATGAGCAGTTCTTC. Protein: CASSLEGTPPYNEQFF.

The rearrangement joins TRBV4-1 to TRBJ2-3; D is uncertain. CDR3 length: 13 residues. V was shortened by 0 bases and J by 4 bases, with 5 bases between the two germline ends. Germline values: CDR1 MGHRA, CDR2 YSYEKL. The CDR3 bases are TGCGCCAGCAGCCAAGATCAGCCAGATACGCAGTATTTT. It codes for CASSQDQPDTQYF.

This chain connects TRBV4-2 to TRBJ1-4, with D unclear. The CDR3 is 16 amino acids. The germline V gene has CDR1 LGHNA and CDR2 YNFKEQ. V was trimmed by 0 bases and J by 1 base, leaving 9 bases between them. The CDR3 bases are TGTGCCAGCAGCCAAGATATGTTGGTAACTAATGAAAAACTGTTTTTT. This gives the protein CASSQDMLVTNEKLFF.

This clone was detected only a few times. The rearrangement links TRBV19 to TRBJ1-1, with unresolved D. This CDR3 spans 13 amino acids. The ends were cut back, 4 bases at V and 1 base at J, with 7 bases in the middle. The germline CDR1 and CDR2 sequences are LNHDA and SQIVND (reference sequence). CDR3 residues: CASSSPENTEAFF. CDR3 sequence (DNA): TGTGCCAGTAGTAGCCCAGAGAACACTGAAGCTTTCTTT.